The sequence of this T cell receptor beta chain was determined in a study of T cells in Graves' hyperthyroidism and ophthalmopathy. About this clonotype itself: Its cognate antigen is unknown.

This CDR3 is built from 15 residues. The germline CDR1 and CDR2 sequences are KGHDR and SFDVKD. Trimming stripped 2 bases from V and 4 bases from J, with 11 bases between. It was RNA transcripts that yielded the amplified TCR beta CDR3 regions. The study used the HTBI primer set for a first-round RT-PCR of the TCR CDR3. MiXCR was run by TCRdb on the multiplex PCR reads, yielding one entry per CDR3 protein. The sample gives approximately 640,000 distinct CDR3 sequences, 45% of which show up once; roughly 7.2% is in the top ten. Whole-study results and caveats: Blood also showed most of the thyroid clonotypes that were expanded above 0.001. In simple terms, a model built on 13 V-J features told ophthalmopathy apart from stable hyperthyroidism. Ophthalmopathy was model-predicted a median approximately 6.9 months pre-onset.

Sequenced: peripheral blood or thyroid tissue (not recorded which). This TCR derives from an adult man with Graves' disease, either hyperthyroidism or ophthalmopathy (not recorded which). The gene calls are TRBV24-1 and TRBJ1-5; D is unresolved. The CDR3 is CATSDSKTGNQPQHF. DNA of the CDR3: TGTGCCACCAGTGATTCGAAAACCGGGAATCAGCCCCAGCATTTT.